This T cell receptor beta chain derives from a study of blood T cell repertoires in COVID-19 (dated by TCRdb to 2020 to 2022). Background for the entire study: Collaborator samples came from the United States, Italy and Spain and covered acute and convalescent phases of COVID-19. The repertoires were released in a freely available public database intended as a resource for research on the immune response to SARS-CoV-2. Where available, HLA class I and class II types were taken from metadata supplied by the sample provider and were not determined by assay-based typing. Deeply sampled blood TCRbeta repertoires from subjects exposed to, actively infected with, or recovered from COVID-19 were included in the dataset. The sample metadata nearly always contained a de-identified subject ID, COVID-19 status, age in years and sex. The prospective study material was composed of cDNA or gDNA derived from T cells, B-cell-depleted T cells, or PBMCs. The samples were drawn from two sources: the first 160 participants of the ongoing ImmuneRACE study, and 1,200 or so subjects contributed by 6 global collaborators.

Whole blood was collected in K2EDTA tubes by collaborating institutions according to the institutions' own protocols. For TCRbeta analysis, collaborators shipped samples in one of three forms: frozen whole blood, isolated PBMCs, or DNA extracted from either of those sample types. In regard to this clone: Its specific antigen is unknown. Qualities for individual bases were not recorded, and no much larger clone is one base off.

From the germline V gene, CDR1 is SGHTA and CDR2 is FQGNSA. Trimming takes 1 base from V and 2 bases from J, and the germline ends sit 17 bases apart. Including cysteine and phenylalanine, the CDR3 has 17 amino acids. The kept DNA is CDR3 alone, 51 bases in frame from the first base. The research as a whole found: The quantity of clinical and demographic metadata differed by source and by participant and was supplied without curation.

TCRbeta CDR3 regions were amplified from genomic DNA using the immunoSEQ Assay, a bias-controlled multiplex PCR. On the authors' methods: Within the assay, amplification of reference gene primers was used to estimate how many nucleated cells each sample contained. To quantify the absolute abundance of each unique TCRbeta CDR3 rearrangement, sequence reads were collapsed and filtered. For each sample, productive Simpson clonality was calculated as the square root of Simpson's diversity index over productive rearrangements. The source is immuneACCESS, and TCRdb retained only in-frame sequences with V and J called. Part of the clones is not carried over; for the studies checked, unresolved V genes explain less than half of this, and the remainder is unexplained. Clone size and the V and J calls come from that table; the DNA yielded D and trimming. In all, the sample holds about 160,000 clones, and 85% of those were seen once. The ten top clones hold approximately 3% of the sample.

This TCR came from a human donor with acute or convalescent COVID-19. The donor label of this sample is uncertain. Sequencing was performed on peripheral blood. The receptor chain draws on TRBV7-2 and TRBJ1-2; 6 matching bases give a weak D call of TRBD1. Read as DNA, the sequence is TGTGCCAGCAGCTTAGGAGGAACAGGGAGTATGAACTATGGCTACACCTTC. Translated, this gives CASSLGGTGSMNYGYTF.